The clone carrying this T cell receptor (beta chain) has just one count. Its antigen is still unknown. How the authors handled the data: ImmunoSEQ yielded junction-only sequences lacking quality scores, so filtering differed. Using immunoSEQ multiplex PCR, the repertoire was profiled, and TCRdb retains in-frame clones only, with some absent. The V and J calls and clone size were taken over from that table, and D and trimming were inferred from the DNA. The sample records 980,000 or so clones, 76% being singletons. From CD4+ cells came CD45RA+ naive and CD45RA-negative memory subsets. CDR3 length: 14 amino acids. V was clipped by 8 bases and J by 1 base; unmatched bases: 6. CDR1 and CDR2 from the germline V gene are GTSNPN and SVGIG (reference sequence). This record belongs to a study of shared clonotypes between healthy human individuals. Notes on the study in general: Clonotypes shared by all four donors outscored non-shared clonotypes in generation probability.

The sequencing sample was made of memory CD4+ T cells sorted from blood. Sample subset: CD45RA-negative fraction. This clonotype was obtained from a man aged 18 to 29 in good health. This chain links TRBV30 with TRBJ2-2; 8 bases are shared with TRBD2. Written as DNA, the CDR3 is TGTGCCCGACGGGAGGGGCGGAACACCGGGGAGCTGTTTTTT. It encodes CARREGRNTGELFF.